The clone carrying this T cell receptor beta chain was seen a few times. The V end was cut by 7 bases, the J end by 4 bases, with 11 bases between. The CDR3 totals 12 residues. This sample was included in a study of CD8 T cells in ankylosing spondylitis. MiXCR, run by TCRdb on the 5' RACE reads, gives a single entry per CDR3 protein. Altogether hundreds of thousands of distinct CDR3 sequences are present, about 20% being singletons, with the ten largest covering 3.5%. The source of this sequence is a female donor with ankylosing spondylitis or in good health (not recorded which). Sequences were obtained from blood, either unsorted or a sorted T cell fraction (not recorded which). The genes are TRBV12-3 or TRBV12-4 and TRBJ2-7, with no clear D. CDR3 sequence (DNA): TGTGCCAGCACCCTAATCGGGTACGAGCAGTACTTC. Translated, it gives CASTLIGYEQYF.